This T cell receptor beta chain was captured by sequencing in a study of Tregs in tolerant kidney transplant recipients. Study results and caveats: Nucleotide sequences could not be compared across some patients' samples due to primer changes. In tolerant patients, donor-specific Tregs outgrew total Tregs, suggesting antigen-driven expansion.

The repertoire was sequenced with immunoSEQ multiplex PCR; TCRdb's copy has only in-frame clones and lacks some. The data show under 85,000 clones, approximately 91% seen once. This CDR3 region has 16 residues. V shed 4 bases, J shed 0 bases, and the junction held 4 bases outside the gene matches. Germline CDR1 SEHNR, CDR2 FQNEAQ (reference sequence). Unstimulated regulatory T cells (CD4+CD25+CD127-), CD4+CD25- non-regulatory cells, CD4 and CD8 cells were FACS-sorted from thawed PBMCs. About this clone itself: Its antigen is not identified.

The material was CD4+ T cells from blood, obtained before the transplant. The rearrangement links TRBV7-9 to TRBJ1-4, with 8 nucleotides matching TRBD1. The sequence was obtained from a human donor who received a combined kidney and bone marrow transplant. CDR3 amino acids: CASSWGTGSTNEKLFF. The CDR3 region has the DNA TGTGCCAGCAGCTGGGGGACAGGTTCAACTAATGAAAAACTGTTTTTT.